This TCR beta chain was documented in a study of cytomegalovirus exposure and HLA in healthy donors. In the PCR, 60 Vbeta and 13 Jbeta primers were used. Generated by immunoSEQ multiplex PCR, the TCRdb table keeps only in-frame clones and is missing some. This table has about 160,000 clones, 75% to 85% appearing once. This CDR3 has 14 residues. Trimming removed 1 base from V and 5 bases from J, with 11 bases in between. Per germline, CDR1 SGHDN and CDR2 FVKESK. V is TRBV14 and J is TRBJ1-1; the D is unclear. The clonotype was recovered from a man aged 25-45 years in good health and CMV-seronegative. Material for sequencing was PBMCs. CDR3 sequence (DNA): TGTGCCAGCAGCCAAGCTGGAGGGTATACTGAAGCTTTCTTT. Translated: CASSQAGGYTEAFF.